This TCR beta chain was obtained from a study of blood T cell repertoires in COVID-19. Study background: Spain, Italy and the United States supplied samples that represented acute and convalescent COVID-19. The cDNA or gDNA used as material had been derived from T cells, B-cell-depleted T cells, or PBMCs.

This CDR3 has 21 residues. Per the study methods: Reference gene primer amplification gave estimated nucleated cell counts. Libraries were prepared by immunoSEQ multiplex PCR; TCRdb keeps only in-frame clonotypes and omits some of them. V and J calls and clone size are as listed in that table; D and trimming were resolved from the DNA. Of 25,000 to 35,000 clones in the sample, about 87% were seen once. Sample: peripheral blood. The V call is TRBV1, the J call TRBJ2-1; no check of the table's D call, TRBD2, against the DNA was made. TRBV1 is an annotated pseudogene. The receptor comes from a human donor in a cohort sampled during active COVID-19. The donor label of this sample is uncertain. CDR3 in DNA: TGCACCAGCAGACAGAACGGGGGTGGGACTAGCGGGAATTGTCCCCCCAATGAGCAGTTCTTC. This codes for CTSRQNGGGTSGNCPPNEQFF.